The source of this TCR beta chain is a study of metastatic and nonmetastatic thyroid tumors. Study-wide results and limits: Across blood and tumor, TCR beta diversity in malignant thyroid tumors was reportedly significantly higher than in benign nodules.

This clone is judged large (0.1 to 1%). Its antigen is not identified. Each patient came to thyroid surgery without any prior treatment (of any kind). The CDR3 runs 13 residues. V was pared by 10 bases and J by 3 bases, with 16 bases between. CDR1 is LGHDT and CDR2 is YNNKEL in the germline V gene (reference sequence). In the study's own analysis: Between-group CDR3 differences, defined by clinicopathological status, yielded a distant-metastasis classifier for papillary thyroid cancer. MiXCR was used by TCRdb to re-call the PCR reads. V and J calls and clone size were set by TCRdb, not the authors. There are several thousand clones in the sample; about 33% occur only once, and 47% lies in the top ten.

The TCR originated in a male donor with papillary thyroid cancer or a benign thyroid nodule (not recorded which). Some clones in this sample may be carry-over from other donors' samples. V usage is TRBV3-1 and J usage is TRBJ2-7; D perhaps matches TRBD1 (5 bases). The sequencing sample was made of adjacent normal tissue. CDR3: CATAGAPRYEQYF. In DNA, the CDR3 is TGTGCCACAGCTGGGGCACCCCGCTACGAGCAGTACTTC.